The entry below describes one T cell receptor (beta chain). This record belongs to a study of blood T cell repertoires in COVID-19. The wider study: Sample material is recorded as cDNA or gDNA derived from T cells, B-cell-depleted T cells, or PBMCs.

CDR1 and CDR2 (germline): KGHSH, LQKENI. V shed 3 bases and J shed 2 bases, with 8 bases lying between them. The CDR3 sequence is 14 residues long. Profiled with immunoSEQ multiplex PCR; TCRdb holds only in-frame clones, not every one. The table includes about 210,000 clones, around 89% detected once. This chain connects TRBV18 to TRBJ2-1, with D perhaps matching TRBD1 (5 bases). This TCR was recovered from a woman aged 40 to 50 with acute COVID-19. Material for sequencing was PBMCs or T cells enriched from blood (not recorded which). The CDR3 reads CASSPQGPYNEQFF. DNA for the CDR3: TGTGCCAGCTCACCCCAGGGTCCCTACAATGAGCAGTTCTTC.